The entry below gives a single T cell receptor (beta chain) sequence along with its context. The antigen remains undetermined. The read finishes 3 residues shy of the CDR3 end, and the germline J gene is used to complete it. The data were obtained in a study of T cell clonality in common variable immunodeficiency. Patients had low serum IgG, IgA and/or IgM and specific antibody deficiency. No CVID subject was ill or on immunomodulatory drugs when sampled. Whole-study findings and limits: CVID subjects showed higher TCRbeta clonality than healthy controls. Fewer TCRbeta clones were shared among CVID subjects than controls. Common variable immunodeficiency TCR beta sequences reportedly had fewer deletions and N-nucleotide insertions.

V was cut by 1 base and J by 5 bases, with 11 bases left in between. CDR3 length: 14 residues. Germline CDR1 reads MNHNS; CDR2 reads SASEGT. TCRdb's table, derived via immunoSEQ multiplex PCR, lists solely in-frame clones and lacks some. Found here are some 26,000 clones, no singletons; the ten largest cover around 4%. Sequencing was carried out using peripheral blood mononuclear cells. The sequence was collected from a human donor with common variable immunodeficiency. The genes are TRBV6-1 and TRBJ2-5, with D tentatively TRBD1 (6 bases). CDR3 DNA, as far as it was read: TGTGCCAGCAGTGAAGACAGGGTGATCGAGACC. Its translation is CASSEDRVIET. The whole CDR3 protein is CASSEDRVIETQYF.